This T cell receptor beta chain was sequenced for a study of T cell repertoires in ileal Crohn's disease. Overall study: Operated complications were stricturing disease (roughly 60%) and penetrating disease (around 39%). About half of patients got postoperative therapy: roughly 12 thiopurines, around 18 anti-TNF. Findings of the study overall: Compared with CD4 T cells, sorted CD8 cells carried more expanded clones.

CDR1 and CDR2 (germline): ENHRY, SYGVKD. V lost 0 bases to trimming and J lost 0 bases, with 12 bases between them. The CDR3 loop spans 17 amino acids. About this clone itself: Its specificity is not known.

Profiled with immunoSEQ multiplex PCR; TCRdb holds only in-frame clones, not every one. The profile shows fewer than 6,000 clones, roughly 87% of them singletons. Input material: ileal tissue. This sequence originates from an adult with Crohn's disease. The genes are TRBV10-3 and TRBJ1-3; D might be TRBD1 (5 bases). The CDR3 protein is CAISESTTGVSGNTIYF. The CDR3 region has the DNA TGTGCCATCAGTGAGTCAACCACAGGAGTCTCTGGAAACACCATATATTTT.